Listed here is a single T cell receptor (beta chain). This clone appeared a single time. Its antigen is currently not known. No much larger clone exists at a distance of one base, and base qualities are not known. The data are from a study of T cell responses to AZD1222 COVID-19 vaccine listed by TCRdb under 2021. Context from the whole study: AZD1222 recipients given second doses at about 4 weeks or at about 12 weeks were pooled, since spike-specific TCR depth and breadth were not found to differ between the two schedules. TCR sequencing was performed for some 250 trial participants, of whom roughly 200 were given two doses of AZD1222 and approximately 25 were given two doses of MenACWY control vaccine. Trial participants were enrolled by age into subgroups of 18-55, 56-69 and 70-plus years, and around 150, 29 and 61 TCR-sequenced participants, respectively, were included in these subgroups.

The CDR3 regions of human TCRbeta chains were subjected to immunosequencing. The study's own analysis went as follows. Repertoire TCRs were checked for matches against a reference library of SARS-CoV-2-specific TCRs that had been generated using the MIRA antigen-specificity platform. Breadth was defined as the fraction of unique TCRs that were SARS-CoV-2-associated. Depth was defined as the fraction of total T cells that were SARS-CoV-2-associated. Each spike-specific TCR was assigned to its reactive spike region and to a CD4 or CD8 class using the MIRA data. Log10-transformed breadth and depth values were compared by one-way ANOVA with Sidak's multiple comparisons tests. Held by TCRdb, this immuneACCESS table contains in-frame sequences only and omits some clones. Under half of the omission traces to an unresolved V gene where checked; the cause of the rest is unknown. The DNA gave D and trimming, while V, J and clone size come from that table. This sample holds tens of thousands of clones; roughly 93% were observed only once. About 8% of the sample lies in the top ten.

V and J lose 2 bases and 5 bases, and a span of 9 bases separates them. The CDR3, cysteine through phenylalanine, is 14 amino acids long. Only the CDR3 region is kept as DNA, spanning 42 bases read in frame from base 1. Looking up the germline V gene yields CDR1 MNHEY and CDR2 SVGAGI. The paper's findings and limits, for the study overall: Conclusions about previously exposed vaccinees were limited because only 6 or 7 AZD1222 recipients were SARS-CoV-2 seropositive at baseline. Vaccine-associated CD4 TCRs spanned the whole spike protein, with dominant responses in regions 160-218 and 743-854. In the small 56-69-year group, the increase in depth fell short of significance, most likely because of low power. A significant rise in spike-specific TCR breadth and depth was observed after two AZD1222 doses relative to day 0 and relative to MenACWY recipients. Most participants were white British and females outnumbered males, and the authors suggested that clonal diversity may have been underestimated. Epitopes outside the regions mutated in the B.1.351 and B.1.1.7 variants were reportedly recognized by nearly half of the unique spike-specific TCRs. Because no day 14 peak-response samples were available, repertoires were characterized only after the peak T cell response.

The time point label, as the study defines it: baseline before first vaccination. Vaccinee samples were obtained from the UK trials COV001 and COV002, which included a single-blind randomized controlled phase 2/3 trial of AZD1222 (ChAdOx1 nCoV-19) in healthy adults. Trial participant PBMC samples were collected at day 0 and day 28 after the second dose for TCRbeta chain sequencing. The receptor was derived from an adult in good health. The V and J genes are TRBV6-5 and TRBJ2-2; the D segment cannot be called with confidence. Here the sequenced sample was peripheral blood, taken on day 0 of AZD1222 vaccination. The nucleotide sequence is given as TGTGCCAGCAGTTACGATTCTGGGACCGGGGAGCTGTTTTTT. It codes for CASSYDSGTGELFF.